The 17 T cell receptor beta chains below all came from one sample that was sequenced in a study of blood T cell repertoires in COVID-19 (dated by TCRdb to the early 2020s). The library was built by means of the immunoSEQ multiplex PCR assay. Held by TCRdb, this immuneACCESS table contains in-frame sequences only and omits some clones. Under half of the omission traces to an unresolved V gene where checked; the cause of the rest is unknown. Within this sample are over 150,000 clones, with about 80% of them counted one time only. The ten largest make up about 31% of the sample. Input material: peripheral blood. These receptors all stem from a woman in her sixties with acute or convalescent COVID-19.

J is TRBJ2-1 and V is TRBV14, with TRBD2 identical over 15 bases. Per germline, CDR1 SGHDN and CDR2 FVKESK. The CDR3 runs to 17 residues. After removal of 2 bases from V and 8 bases from J, the junction contained 7 bases not matched to a gene. CDR3 sequence reads: CASSQYRTSGGAHEQFF. The CDR3 coding sequence is TGTGCCAGCAGCCAATATAGGACTAGCGGGGGGGCCCATGAGCAGTTCTTC.

This chain uses TRBV6-6 with TRBJ2-7, with D possibly matching TRBD1 (5 bases). Germline values: CDR1 MNHNY, CDR2 SVGAGI (reference sequence). V was clipped by 3 bases and J by 5 bases, with 20 bases between them. This CDR3 has 16 amino acids. In nucleotides, the CDR3 is TGTGCCAGCAGTTATCTTTCAGGGAAAAGTTTAAACGAGCAGTACGTC. Amino acid sequence: CASSYLSGKSLNEQYV.

This chain connects TRBV4-1 to TRBJ1-5; 11 positions match TRBD1. CDR3 length: 16 residues. Trimming at V came to 1 base and at J to 9 bases, leaving 8 bases not matched to a gene. CDR1 is MGHRA and CDR2 is YSYEKL in the germline V gene. CDR3 nucleotides: TGCGCCAGCAGCCAAGTGGGACAGGGGGAAGTAGGGCCCCAGCATTTT. It specifies CASSQVGQGEVGPQHF.

The chain employs TRBV6-4 and TRBJ2-1; 16 nucleotides agree with TRBD2. Trimming took 6 bases from V and 10 from J; bases not matched to a gene: 6. The CDR3 runs to 15 residues. CDR1 and CDR2 (germline): MRHNA, SNTAGT. CDR3 bases: TGTGCCAGCAGGGGGACTAGCGGGGGGGCCCAGGAGCAGTTCTTC. It is translated as CASRGTSGGAQEQFF.

The chain is built from TRBV5-1 and TRBJ1-1; TRBD1 aligns across 8 bases. V was clipped by 0 bases and J by 7 bases; unmatched bases: 11. This CDR3 region has 16 residues. Germline loops: CDR1 SGHRS, CDR2 YFSETQ. CDR3 region: CASSLDRQGASYEAFF. As DNA, the CDR3 is TGCGCCAGCAGCTTGGATAGGCAGGGGGCAAGCTATGAAGCTTTCTTT.

The chain joins TRBV19 to TRBJ1-5; D not certain. This CDR3 spans 14 amino acids. Germline values: CDR1 LNHDA, CDR2 SQIVND (reference sequence). The V gene lost 2 bases and the J gene lost 7 bases, with 12 bases spanning the gap. This CDR3 is CASSIMGREQPQHF. CDR3 nucleotide sequence: TGTGCCAGTAGTATAATGGGGAGGGAACAGCCCCAGCATTTT.

This chain uses TRBV5-1 with TRBJ1-5; D call uncertain. Between the trimmed V and J ends, which lost 0 bases and 2 bases, there was a span of 9 bases. The CDR3 consists of 15 residues. The germline gives CDR1 SGHRS, CDR2 YFSETQ. DNA of the CDR3: TGCGCCAGCAGCTTGGCCGGGGTTGGCAATCAGCCCCAGCATTTT. Amino acid sequence: CASSLAGVGNQPQHF.

The gene calls are TRBV6-5 and TRBJ1-5, with 9 bases matching TRBD1. Germline-derived CDR1 and CDR2 are MNHEY and SVGAGI. The CDR3 is made up of 15 amino acids. Trimming at V came to 3 bases and at J to 6 bases, leaving 6 bases not matched to a gene. In DNA, the CDR3 is TGTGCCAGCAGTTATTCCGGGACAGGGAGTCAGCCCCAGCATTTT. This gives the protein CASSYSGTGSQPQHF.

The V gene is TRBV6-5, the J gene TRBJ1-2, with 8 bases matching TRBD1. The CDR3 contains 13 residues. Germline CDR1 and CDR2: MNHEY and SVGAGI. The trim removed 6 bases at V and 5 bases at J, leaving 5 bases unmatched. CDR3 DNA sequence: TGTGCCAGCAGAGAGACAGGGGTGTATGGCTACACCTTC. This translates into CASRETGVYGYTF.

The chain combines TRBV5-5 with TRBJ1-4; TRBD1 matches 8 bases. V lost 4 bases and J lost 8; bases outside the gene matches: 10. Germline CDR1 and CDR2: SGHKS and YYEKEE (reference sequence). This CDR3 contains 15 residues. The DNA for the CDR3 is TGTGCCAGCAGCCCATACGGGACAGGAACCGAAAAACTGTTTTTT. Its translation is CASSPYGTGTEKLFF.

The rearrangement uses TRBV18 and TRBJ1-3; 7 bases fit TRBD1. After removal of 2 bases from V and 10 bases from J, the junction contained 8 bases not matched to a gene. CDR3 length: 14 amino acids. The germline gives CDR1 KGHSH, CDR2 LQKENI. DNA of the CDR3: TGTGCCAGCTCACCAGGGACAGCCCAGGAGACCATATATTTT. It translates to CASSPGTAQETIYF. Full variable domain (outside the CDR3, taken from reference TRBV18 and TRBJ1-3): NAGVMQNPRHLVRRRGQEARLRCSPMKGHSHVYWYRQLPEEGLKFMVYLQKENIIDESGMPKERFSAEFPKEGPSILRIQQVVRGDSAAYFCASSPGTAQETIYFGEGSWLTVV.

The V and J genes are TRBV30 and TRBJ2-7; D not resolved. V gave up 7 bases and J gave up 3 bases, with 10 bases separating them. CDR3 size: 11 residues. Per germline, CDR1 GTSNPN and CDR2 SVGIG (reference sequence). CDR3 bases: TGTGCCTCCTTGGGCAGCTACGAGCAGTACTTC. Translating gives CASLGSYEQYF.

The table lists this clone with a count of one. The CDR3 coding sequence is TGTGCCAGCAGCTTGGGGGGAGGAAGCTATGGCTACACCTTC. Protein: CASSLGGGSYGYTF. The chain couples TRBV5-6 to TRBJ1-2; the D is unclear. Germline loops: CDR1 SGHDT, CDR2 YYEEEE. V was cut by 0 bases and J by 4 bases, with 10 bases left in between. The CDR3 length is 14 residues.

The V and J genes are TRBV7-6 and TRBJ1-2; D is unresolved. V lost 5 bases and J 1 base, leaving 17 bases between the germline ends. This CDR3 spans 16 amino acids. The germline CDR1 and CDR2 sequences are SGHVS and FNYEAQ. The chain's CDR3 is CASSPERSHINYGYTF. The DNA of the CDR3 is TGTGCCAGCAGCCCCGAACGATCACATATTAACTATGGCTACACCTTC.

The CDR3 DNA is TGTGCCAGCAGCTCCCCTTCTCACACCTTTAACTATGGCTACACCTTC. Encoded protein: CASSSPSHTFNYGYTF. The chain uses TRBV11-2 and TRBJ1-2; D gene uncertain. This CDR3 contains 16 residues. In germline, CDR1 is SGHAT, CDR2 FQNNGV. V was clipped by 4 bases and J by 1 base, with 16 bases between them.

The chain combines TRBV10-3 with TRBJ2-2; D perhaps matches TRBD2 (6 bases). There are 16 residues in the CDR3. Trimming removed 2 bases from V and 1 base from J, with 11 bases in between. Germline V gene sequence: CDR1 ENHRY, CDR2 SYGVKD. The CDR3 sequence is CAISEGSGLNTGELFF. The DNA for the CDR3 is TGTGCCATCAGTGAGGGGAGCGGGCTGAACACCGGGGAGCTGTTTTTT.

The chain has TRBV3-1 (or the pseudogene TRBV3-2) and TRBJ1-2; D remains unclear. Trimming left V 0 bases short and J 4 bases short, with 9 bases between. Per germline, CDR1 LGHDT and CDR2 YNNKEL (reference sequence). CDR3 size: 14 residues. For the CDR3, the DNA is TGTGCCAGCAGCCAAGATACGACAAGCTATGGCTACACCTTC. Residues: CASSQDTTSYGYTF.